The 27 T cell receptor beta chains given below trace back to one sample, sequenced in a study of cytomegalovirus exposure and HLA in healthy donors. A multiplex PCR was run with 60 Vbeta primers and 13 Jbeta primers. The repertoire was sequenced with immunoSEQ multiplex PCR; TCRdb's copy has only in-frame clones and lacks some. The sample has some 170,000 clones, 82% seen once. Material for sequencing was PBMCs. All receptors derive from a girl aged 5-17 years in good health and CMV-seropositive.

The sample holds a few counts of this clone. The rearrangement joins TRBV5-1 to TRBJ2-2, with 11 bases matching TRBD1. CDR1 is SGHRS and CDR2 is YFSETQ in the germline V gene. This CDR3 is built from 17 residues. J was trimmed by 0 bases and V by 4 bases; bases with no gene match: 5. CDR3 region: CASSPQDRGPNTGELFF. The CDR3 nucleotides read TGCGCCAGCAGCCCCCAGGACAGGGGGCCGAACACCGGGGAGCTGTTTTTT.

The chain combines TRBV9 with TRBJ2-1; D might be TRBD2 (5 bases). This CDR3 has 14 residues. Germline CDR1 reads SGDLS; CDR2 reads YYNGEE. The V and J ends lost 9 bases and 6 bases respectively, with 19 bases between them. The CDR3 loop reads CANIFPDCPNEQFF. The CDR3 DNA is TGTGCCAACATCTTTCCGGACTGCCCCAATGAGCAGTTCTTC.

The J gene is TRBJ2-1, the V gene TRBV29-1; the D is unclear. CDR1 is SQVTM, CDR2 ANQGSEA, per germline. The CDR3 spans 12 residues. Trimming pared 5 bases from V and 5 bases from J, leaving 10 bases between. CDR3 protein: CSVRQAHNEQFF. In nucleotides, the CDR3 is TGCAGCGTTCGACAAGCCCACAATGAGCAGTTCTTC.

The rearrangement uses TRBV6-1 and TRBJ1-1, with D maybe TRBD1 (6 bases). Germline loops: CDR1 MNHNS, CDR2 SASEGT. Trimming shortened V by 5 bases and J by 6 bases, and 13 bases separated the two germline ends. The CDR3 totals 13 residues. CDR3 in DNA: TGTGCCAGCAGTTTCTCCAGGGGCCCTGAAGCTTTCTTT. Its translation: CASSFSRGPEAFF.

CDR3 sequence (DNA): TGTGCCAGCAGTGAAAGACAGGGGGGCTCCTACGAGCAGTACTTC. Amino acid sequence: CASSERQGGSYEQYF. V usage is TRBV6-1 and J usage is TRBJ2-7, with TRBD1 matching over 9 bases. Germline V lookup: CDR1 MNHNS, CDR2 SASEGT. The CDR3 is 15 amino acids. J gave up 0 bases and V 2 bases, and 2 bases lay outside the gene matches.

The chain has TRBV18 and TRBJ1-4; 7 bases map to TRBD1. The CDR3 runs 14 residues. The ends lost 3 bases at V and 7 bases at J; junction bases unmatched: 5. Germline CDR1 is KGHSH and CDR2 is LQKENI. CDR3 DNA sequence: TGTGCCAGCTCACCGACAGGGTTTGTTGAAAAACTGTTTTTT. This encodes CASSPTGFVEKLFF.

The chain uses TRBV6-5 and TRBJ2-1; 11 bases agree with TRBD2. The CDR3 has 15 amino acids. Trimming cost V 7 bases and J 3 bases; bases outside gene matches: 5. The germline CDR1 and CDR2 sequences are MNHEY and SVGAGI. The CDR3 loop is CASTPLAGVYNEQFF. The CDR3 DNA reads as TGTGCCAGCACCCCACTAGCGGGAGTCTACAATGAGCAGTTCTTC.

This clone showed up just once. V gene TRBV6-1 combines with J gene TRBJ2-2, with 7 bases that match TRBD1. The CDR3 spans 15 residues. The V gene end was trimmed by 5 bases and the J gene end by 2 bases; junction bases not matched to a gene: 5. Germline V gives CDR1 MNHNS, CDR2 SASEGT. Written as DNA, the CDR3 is TGTGCCAGCAGTTTCAGGACAGGCAACACCGGGGAGCTGTTTTTT. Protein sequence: CASSFRTGNTGELFF.

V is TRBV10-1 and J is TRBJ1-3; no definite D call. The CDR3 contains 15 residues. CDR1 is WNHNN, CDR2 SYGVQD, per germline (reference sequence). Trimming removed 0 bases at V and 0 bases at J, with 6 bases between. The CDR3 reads CASSESTGSGNTIYF. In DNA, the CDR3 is TGCGCCAGCAGTGAGTCAACGGGCTCTGGAAACACCATATATTTT.

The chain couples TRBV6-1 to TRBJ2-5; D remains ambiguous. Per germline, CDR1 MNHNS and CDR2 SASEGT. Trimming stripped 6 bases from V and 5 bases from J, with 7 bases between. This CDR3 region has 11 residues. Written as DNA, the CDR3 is TGTGCCAGCAGCCTAATGGAGACCCAGTACTTC. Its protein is CASSLMETQYF.

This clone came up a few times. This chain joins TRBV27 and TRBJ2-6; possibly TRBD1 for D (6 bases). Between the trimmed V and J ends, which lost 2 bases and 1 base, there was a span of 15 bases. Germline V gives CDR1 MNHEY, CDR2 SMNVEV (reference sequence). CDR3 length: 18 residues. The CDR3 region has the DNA TGTGCCAGCAGTTTAGTGGGGGCATACACATCTGGGGCCAACGTCCTGACTTTC. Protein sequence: CASSLVGAYTSGANVLTF.

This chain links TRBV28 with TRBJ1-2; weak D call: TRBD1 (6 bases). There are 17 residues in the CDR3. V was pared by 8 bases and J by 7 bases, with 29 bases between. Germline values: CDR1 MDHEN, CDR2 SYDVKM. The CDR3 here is CASPPQGSMLDVGGYTF. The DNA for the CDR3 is TGTGCCAGCCCCCCCCAGGGGTCGATGTTGGATGTCGGTGGCTACACCTTC.

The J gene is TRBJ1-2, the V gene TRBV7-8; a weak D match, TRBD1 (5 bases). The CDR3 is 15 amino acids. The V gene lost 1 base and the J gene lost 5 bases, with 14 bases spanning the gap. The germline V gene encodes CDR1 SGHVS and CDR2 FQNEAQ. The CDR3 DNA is TGTGCCAGCAGCTTAGTTTCGGGGGGAATTTATGGCTACACCTTC. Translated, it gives CASSLVSGGIYGYTF.

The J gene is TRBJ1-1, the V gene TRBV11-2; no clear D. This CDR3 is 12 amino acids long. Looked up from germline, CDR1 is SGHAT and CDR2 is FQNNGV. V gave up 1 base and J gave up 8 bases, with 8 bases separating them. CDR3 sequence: CASSLVSVEAFF. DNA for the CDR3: TGTGCCAGCAGCTTAGTCAGTGTGGAAGCTTTCTTT.

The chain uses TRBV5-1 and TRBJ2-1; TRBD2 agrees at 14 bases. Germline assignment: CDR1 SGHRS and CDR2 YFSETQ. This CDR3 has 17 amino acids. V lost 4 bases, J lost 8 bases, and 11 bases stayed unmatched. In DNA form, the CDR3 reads TGCGCCAGCAGCGGATCTTTCCCGGGACTAGCGGGAGATGAGCAGTTCTTC. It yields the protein CASSGSFPGLAGDEQFF.

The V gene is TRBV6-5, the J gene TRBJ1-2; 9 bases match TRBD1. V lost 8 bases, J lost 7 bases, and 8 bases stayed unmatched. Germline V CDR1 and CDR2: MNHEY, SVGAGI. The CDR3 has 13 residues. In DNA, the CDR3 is TGTGCCAGCCGGGACAGGGCTTTTGGTGGCTACACCTTC. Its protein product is CASRDRAFGGYTF.

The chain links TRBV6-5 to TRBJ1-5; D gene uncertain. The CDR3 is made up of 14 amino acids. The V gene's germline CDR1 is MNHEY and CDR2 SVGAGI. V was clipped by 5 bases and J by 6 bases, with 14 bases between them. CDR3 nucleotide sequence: TGTGCCAGCAGTGAACCGGGAACCAGTCAGCCCCAGCATTTT. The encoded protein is CASSEPGTSQPQHF.

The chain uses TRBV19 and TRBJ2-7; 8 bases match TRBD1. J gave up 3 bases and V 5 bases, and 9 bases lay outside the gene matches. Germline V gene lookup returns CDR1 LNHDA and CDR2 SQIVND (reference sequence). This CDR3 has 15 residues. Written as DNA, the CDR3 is TGTGCCAGTAGTGCAACCGGGACAGGCGGCTACGAGCAGTACTTC. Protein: CASSATGTGGYEQYF. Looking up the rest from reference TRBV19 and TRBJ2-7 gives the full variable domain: DGGITQSPKYLFRKEGQNVTLSCEQNLNHDAMYWYRQDPGQGLRLIYYSQIVNDFQKGDIAEGYSVSREKKESFPLTVTSAQKNPTAFYLCASSATGTGGYEQYFGPGTRLTVT.

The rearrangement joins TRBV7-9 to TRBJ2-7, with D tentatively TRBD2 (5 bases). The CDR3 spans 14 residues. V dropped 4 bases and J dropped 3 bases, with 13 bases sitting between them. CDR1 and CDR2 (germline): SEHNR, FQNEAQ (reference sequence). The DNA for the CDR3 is TGTGCCAGCAGCTCACTAGTGACGGGCTACGAGCAGTACTTC. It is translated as CASSSLVTGYEQYF.

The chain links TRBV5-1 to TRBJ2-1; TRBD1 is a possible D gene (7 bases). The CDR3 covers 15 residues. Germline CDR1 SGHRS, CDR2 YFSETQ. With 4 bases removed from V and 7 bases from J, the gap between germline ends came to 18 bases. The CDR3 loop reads CASSVQGRFMNEQFF. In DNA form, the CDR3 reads TGCGCCAGCAGCGTACAGGGGAGGTTTATGAATGAGCAGTTCTTC.

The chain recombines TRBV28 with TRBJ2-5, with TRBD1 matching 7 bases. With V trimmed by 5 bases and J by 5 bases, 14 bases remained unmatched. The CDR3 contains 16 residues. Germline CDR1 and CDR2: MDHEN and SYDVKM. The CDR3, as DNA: TGTGCCAGCAGTCCACTGGGACAGCTCCTGGGGGAGACCCAGTACTTC. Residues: CASSPLGQLLGETQYF.

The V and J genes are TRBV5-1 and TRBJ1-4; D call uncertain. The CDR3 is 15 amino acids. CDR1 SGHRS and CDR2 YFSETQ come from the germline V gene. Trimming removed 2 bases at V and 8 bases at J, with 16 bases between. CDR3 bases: TGCGCCAGCAGCTTTGTCGAGGGTTATCAAGAAAAACTGTTTTTT. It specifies CASSFVEGYQEKLFF.

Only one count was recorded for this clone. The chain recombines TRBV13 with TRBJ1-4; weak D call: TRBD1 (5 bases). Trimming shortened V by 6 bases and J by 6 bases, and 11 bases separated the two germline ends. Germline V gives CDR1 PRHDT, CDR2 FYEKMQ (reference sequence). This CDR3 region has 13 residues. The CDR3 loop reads CASRSGGDEKLFF. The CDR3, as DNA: TGTGCCAGCAGGAGTGGGGGGGATGAAAAACTGTTTTTT.

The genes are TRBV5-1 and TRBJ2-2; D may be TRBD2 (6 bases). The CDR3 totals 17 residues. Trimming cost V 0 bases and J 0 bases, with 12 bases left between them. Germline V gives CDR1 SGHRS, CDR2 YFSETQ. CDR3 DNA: TGCGCCAGCAGCTTGGGTGGGACTGTAACGAACACCGGGGAGCTGTTTTTT. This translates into CASSLGGTVTNTGELFF.

The CDR3 DNA reads TGTGCCAGCAGTCGACTCGCGGGACGCTATGGCTACACCTTC. This encodes CASSRLAGRYGYTF. This chain joins TRBV6-8 and TRBJ1-2, with D perhaps TRBD1 (5 bases). This CDR3 spans 14 amino acids. Trimming pared 5 bases from V and 4 bases from J, leaving 14 bases between. Looked up from germline, CDR1 is MNHGY and CDR2 is SAAAGT.

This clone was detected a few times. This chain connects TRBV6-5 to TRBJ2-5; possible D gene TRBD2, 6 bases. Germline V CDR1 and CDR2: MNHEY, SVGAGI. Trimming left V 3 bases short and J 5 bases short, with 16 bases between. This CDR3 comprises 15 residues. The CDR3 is CASSYRPGRMETQYF. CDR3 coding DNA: TGTGCCAGCAGTTATAGACCAGGGAGGATGGAGACCCAGTACTTC.

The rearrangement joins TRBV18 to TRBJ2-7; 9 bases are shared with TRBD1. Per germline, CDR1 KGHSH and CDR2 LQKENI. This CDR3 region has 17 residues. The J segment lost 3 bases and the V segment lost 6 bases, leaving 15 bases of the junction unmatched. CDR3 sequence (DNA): TGTGCCAGCTCCCGGAACCAATTCACAGGGGGCAGCTACGAGCAGTACTTC. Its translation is CASSRNQFTGGSYEQYF. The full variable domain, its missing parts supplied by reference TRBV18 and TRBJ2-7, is NAGVMQNPRHLVRRRGQEARLRCSPMKGHSHVYWYRQLPEEGLKFMVYLQKENIIDESGMPKERFSAEFPKEGPSILRIQQVVRGDSAAYFCASSRNQFTGGSYEQYFGPGTRLTVT.